This T cell receptor (beta chain) was recovered during a study of control samples from healthy donors and cancer patients. Sequenced by immunoSEQ multiplex PCR; TCRdb stores in-frame clones only, minus some. The sample comprises some 150,000 clones, just under 95% of which are singletons, and 5% to 6.5% rests with the top ten. Germline values: CDR1 SEHNR, CDR2 FQNEAQ (reference sequence). The CDR3 runs to 16 residues. After removal of 7 bases from V and 3 bases from J, the junction contained 9 bases not matched to a gene. This clone was recorded a few times. The clonotype was recovered from a man between 40 and 49 years old in good health. Sample: blood. The genes are TRBV7-9 and TRBJ2-2; 9 bases are a match to TRBD1. The CDR3 nucleotides are TGTGCCAGCAACCCTGCGGGACAGGGCCACACCGGGGAGCTGTTTTTT. It is translated as CASNPAGQGHTGELFF.